The 28 T cell receptor beta chains reported below all come from one sample, sequenced in a study of OX40 agonist ivuxolimab in advanced cancers. TCRdb's copy holds only in-frame clones and misses some; the assay was immunoSEQ multiplex PCR. The sample lists 50,000 or so clones, 90% to 95% occurring once. This sample comprised CD4+ or CD8+ T cells sorted from blood, obtained in a trial of the OX40 agonist ivuxolimab. These receptors were taken from an adult with an advanced solid tumor such as melanoma, head and neck, liver or kidney cancer.

This clone has more than one count but fewer than ten. This chain uses TRBV7-8 with TRBJ2-2; 11 bases line up with TRBD2. Germline V lookup: CDR1 SGHVS, CDR2 FQNEAQ. V lost 4 bases to trimming and J lost 5 bases; unmatched junction nucleotides: 6. CDR3 length: 16 amino acids. The CDR3 nucleotides are TGTGCCAGCAGCTCGTTACTAGCGGGAGAGACCGGGGAGCTGTTTTTT. Translation: CASSSLLAGETGELFF.

The rearrangement uses TRBV6-5 and TRBJ2-5, with D tentatively TRBD2 (6 bases). Germline V gene lookup returns CDR1 MNHEY and CDR2 SVGAGI. CDR3 length equals 14 residues. The V end was cut by 4 bases, the J end by 5 bases, with 14 bases between. CDR3 protein: CASSSGPGGETQYF. The CDR3 coding sequence is TGTGCCAGCAGTTCCGGACCCGGAGGGGAGACCCAGTACTTC.

The chain uses TRBV5-6 and TRBJ1-4; TRBD1 might be the D (6 bases). CDR1 and CDR2 (germline): SGHDT, YYEEEE. This CDR3 contains 15 residues. Trimming shortened V by 0 bases and J by 5 bases, and 11 bases separated the two germline ends. CDR3 in DNA: TGTGCCAGCAGCTTGGAAGGACAGCTGAATGAAAAACTGTTTTTT. It yields the protein CASSLEGQLNEKLFF. The variable domain in full, completed from reference TRBV5-6 and TRBJ1-4, reads DAGVTQSPTHLIKTRGQQVTLRCSPKSGHDTVSWYQQALGQGPQFIFQYYEEEERQRGNFPDRFSGHQFPNYSSELNVNALLLGDSALYLCASSLEGQLNEKLFFGSGTQLSVL.

The chain links TRBV28 to TRBJ2-2, with 11 bases that match TRBD2. Trimming took 6 bases from V and 0 from J; bases not matched to a gene: 3. The CDR3 has 16 residues. Germline CDR1 is MDHEN and CDR2 is SYDVKM. The CDR3 nucleotides are TGTGCCAGCAGGGCGGGACTAGCGGCGAACACCGGGGAGCTGTTTTTT. Translated: CASRAGLAANTGELFF.

The rearrangement links TRBV4-3 to TRBJ2-3; TRBD1 aligns across 8 bases. The CDR3 is 18 amino acids. CDR1 LGHNA and CDR2 YSLEER come from the germline V gene. Trimming took 0 bases from V and 6 from J; bases not matched to a gene: 14. The CDR3: CASSQEGLGQVVQDTQYF. The CDR3 coding sequence is TGCGCCAGCAGCCAAGAAGGTTTGGGACAGGTCGTTCAGGATACGCAGTATTTT.

This clone was seen just once. The chain couples TRBV7-8 to TRBJ1-2; 9 bases match TRBD1. J lost 4 bases, V lost 5 bases, and 8 bases had no gene match. In germline, CDR1 is SGHVS, CDR2 FQNEAQ. The CDR3 contains 15 residues. In DNA form, the CDR3 reads TGTGCCAGCAGCGTAGACACAGGGGGCATCTATGGCTACACCTTC. Its protein product is CASSVDTGGIYGYTF. Complete variable domain (other parts from reference TRBV7-8 and TRBJ1-2): GAGVSQSPRYKVAKRGQDVALRCDPISGHVSLFWYQQALGQGPEFLTYFQNEAQLDKSGLPSDRFFAERPEGSVSTLKIQRTQQEDSAVYLCASSVDTGGIYGYTFGSGTRLTVV.

The chain joins TRBV11-2 to TRBJ1-5; D gene uncertain. Germline values: CDR1 SGHAT, CDR2 FQNNGV. The V end was cut by 5 bases, the J end by 0 bases, with 5 bases between. This CDR3 is built from 13 residues. The CDR3 DNA follows: TGTGCCAGCAGCGAATATAGCAATCAGCCCCAGCATTTT. Translation: CASSEYSNQPQHF.

The rearrangement uses TRBV4-3 and TRBJ2-2; no reliable D call. Germline CDR1 is LGHNA and CDR2 is YSLEER. V gave up 0 bases and J gave up 0 bases, with 20 bases separating them. The CDR3 consists of 20 residues. The CDR3 here is CASSQDARQQTYPNTGELFF. Written as DNA, the CDR3 is TGCGCCAGCAGCCAAGATGCAAGACAACAGACGTATCCGAACACCGGGGAGCTGTTTTTT.

J is TRBJ2-5 and V is TRBV28; possibly TRBD2 for D (5 bases). CDR1 is MDHEN and CDR2 is SYDVKM in the germline V gene. V was shortened by 2 bases and J by 4 bases, with 20 bases between the two germline ends. This CDR3 region has 17 residues. CDR3 sequence (DNA): TGTGCCAGCAGTTTAGGGCGTCCAGGACGTGAGGGAGAGACCCAGTACTTC. Its translation is CASSLGRPGREGETQYF.

The genes are TRBV19 and TRBJ1-2; D gene unclear. V lost 3 bases to trimming and J lost 2 bases, with 10 bases between them. CDR3 size: 14 residues. Germline V gene data show CDR1 as LNHDA and CDR2 as SQIVND (reference sequence). CDR3 coding DNA: TGTGCCAGTAGTATGCCATCGATCAACTATGGCTACACCTTC. Translating it yields CASSMPSINYGYTF.

The chain combines TRBV5-1 with TRBJ2-5, with D possibly matching TRBD1 (5 bases). The CDR3 totals 14 residues. Trimming took off 0 bases at V and 5 bases at J, with 11 bases between the two ends. Germline loops: CDR1 SGHRS, CDR2 YFSETQ. CDR3 sequence reads: CASSLVGRVETQYF. As DNA, the CDR3 is TGCGCCAGCAGCTTGGTCGGCAGGGTGGAGACCCAGTACTTC.

The chain joins TRBV28 to TRBJ1-4; possibly TRBD1 for D (5 bases). The length of the CDR3 is 14 residues. The V end was cut by 8 bases, the J end by 4 bases, with 14 bases between. CDR1 and CDR2 (germline): MDHEN, SYDVKM. CDR3 sequence reads: CASSSRQINEKLFF. The CDR3 region has the DNA TGTGCCAGCTCCAGTAGACAGATTAATGAAAAACTGTTTTTT.

The gene calls are TRBV9 and TRBJ2-7; D uncertain. Germline V gene sequence: CDR1 SGDLS, CDR2 YYNGEE. The CDR3 consists of 13 residues. V lost 1 base and J lost 2, with 7 bases in between. CDR3 sequence: CASSVSPTYEQYF. CDR3 DNA: TGTGCCAGCAGCGTAAGCCCAACCTACGAGCAGTACTTC.

The rearrangement joins TRBV25-1 to TRBJ2-7, with D hard to call. The germline V gene has CDR1 MGHDK and CDR2 SYGVNS. The V end was cut by 3 bases, the J end by 3 bases, with 15 bases between. The CDR3 totals 15 residues. The CDR3 DNA is TGTGCCAGCAGTGATTCTGGTTCTACCGGCTACGAGCAGTACTTC. Amino acid sequence: CASSDSGSTGYEQYF.

The chain joins TRBV27 to TRBJ1-5; D unresolved. CDR3 length: 13 amino acids. V gave up 3 bases and J gave up 5 bases, with 8 bases separating them. Germline-derived CDR1 and CDR2 are MNHEY and SMNVEV (reference sequence). The CDR3 protein is CASSFGWDQPQHF. The CDR3 bases are TGTGCCAGCAGTTTTGGTTGGGATCAGCCCCAGCATTTT.

The chain joins TRBV5-5 to TRBJ1-3; D unresolved. With 4 bases removed from V and 0 bases from J, the gap between germline ends came to 11 bases. CDR3 length equals 15 residues. Germline CDR1 is SGHKS and CDR2 is YYEKEE (reference sequence). The CDR3 region is CASSPVGNSGNTIYF. CDR3 DNA sequence: TGTGCCAGCAGCCCAGTCGGCAACTCTGGAAACACCATATATTTT.

The chain carries TRBV6-1 and TRBJ2-1; D remains ambiguous. The CDR3 length is 12 residues. V dropped 6 bases and J dropped 8 bases, with 11 bases sitting between them. Germline CDR1 MNHNS, CDR2 SASEGT. The CDR3 nucleotides read TGTGCCAGCAGGGTTTCCCCTCATGAGCAGTTCTTC. As protein: CASRVSPHEQFF.

The J gene is TRBJ1-2, the V gene TRBV6-5; tentatively, D is TRBD1 (5 bases). The CDR3 covers 15 residues. Trimming left V 6 bases short and J 5 bases short, with 19 bases between. Germline CDR1 MNHEY, CDR2 SVGAGI. The CDR3 is CASRPQGAAGYGYTF. CDR3 coding DNA: TGTGCCAGCAGACCACAAGGGGCCGCTGGTTATGGCTACACCTTC.

V and J are TRBV9 and TRBJ2-7; 10 bases agree with TRBD2. The CDR3 has 16 residues. In germline, CDR1 is SGDLS, CDR2 YYNGEE. J was trimmed by 0 bases and V by 4 bases; bases with no gene match: 7. This CDR3 reads CASSPGLAVSSYEQYF. DNA of the CDR3: TGTGCCAGCAGCCCCGGACTAGCGGTGAGCTCCTACGAGCAGTACTTC. Full variable domain (remainder filled in from reference TRBV9 and TRBJ2-7): DSGVTQTPKHLITATGQRVTLRCSPRSGDLSVYWYQQSLDQGLQFLIQYYNGEERAKGNILERFSAQQFPDLHSELNLSSLELGDSALYFCASSPGLAVSSYEQYFGPGTRLTVT.

The V call is TRBV4-1, the J call TRBJ1-2; 7 nucleotides agree with TRBD1. CDR3 length: 17 amino acids. V lost 0 bases, J lost 0 bases, and 7 bases stayed unmatched. In germline, CDR1 is MGHRA, CDR2 YSYEKL. The CDR3 sequence: CASSQERWTGTNYGYTF. The CDR3 DNA reads as TGCGCCAGCAGCCAAGAGAGGTGGACAGGAACTAACTATGGCTACACCTTC.

The chain employs TRBV4-1 and TRBJ2-1; no firm D call. Germline CDR1 reads MGHRA; CDR2 reads YSYEKL. CDR3 size: 13 residues. The V gene lost 3 bases and the J gene lost 9 bases, with 12 bases spanning the gap. CDR3 protein: CASSQALGTEQFF. As DNA, the CDR3 is TGCGCCAGCAGCCAGGCCCTAGGCACTGAGCAGTTCTTC.

This chain joins TRBV7-9 and TRBJ2-7; D is ambiguous. The CDR3 is 14 amino acids. Per germline, CDR1 SEHNR and CDR2 FQNEAQ (reference sequence). The V gene lost 5 bases and the J gene lost 0 bases, with 11 bases spanning the gap. The CDR3 is CASSASESSYEQYF. The DNA for the CDR3 is TGTGCCAGCAGCGCCTCGGAAAGCTCCTACGAGCAGTACTTC.

The count of this clone is one. V and J are TRBV7-8 and TRBJ1-2; no definite D call. Germline assignment: CDR1 SGHVS and CDR2 FQNEAQ. Trimming took off 2 bases at V and 5 bases at J, with 15 bases between the two ends. The CDR3 is made up of 15 amino acids. CDR3 DNA: TGTGCCAGCAGCTTAAGACATCTGGGCGGATATGGCTACACCTTC. It translates to CASSLRHLGGYGYTF.

V gene TRBV9 combines with J gene TRBJ2-1, with D possibly matching TRBD1 (5 bases). The CDR3 covers 17 residues. Germline loops: CDR1 SGDLS, CDR2 YYNGEE. V lost 6 bases and J 3 bases, leaving 22 bases between the germline ends. CDR3 nucleotides: TGTGCCAGCATACGACAGCCCTCCGTTGGGATCTACAATGAGCAGTTCTTC. Translated, it gives CASIRQPSVGIYNEQFF.

This chain links TRBV4-3 with TRBJ1-1; tentative D call: TRBD1 (5 bases). The CDR3 runs to 14 residues. Germline V lookup: CDR1 LGHNA, CDR2 YSLEER. V was trimmed by 0 bases and J by 7 bases, leaving 12 bases between them. Here the CDR3 DNA reads TGCGCCAGCAGCCAAGATCTCCGACAGAATGAAGCTTTCTTT. Residues: CASSQDLRQNEAFF.

As to this clone: A read error may produce the germline difference seen at one junction end. The rearrangement uses TRBV7-9 and TRBJ2-1; D unclear. Germline V CDR1 and CDR2: SEHNR, FQNEAQ (reference sequence). The CDR3 loop spans 15 amino acids. CDR3 DNA: TGCGCCAGCAGCCAAGAACACACACCCTACAATGAGCAGTTCTTC. Translation: CASSQEHTPYNEQFF.

This rearrangement joins TRBV27 to TRBJ2-1; TRBD1 might be the D (5 bases). V was cut by 7 bases and J by 3 bases, with 19 bases left in between. The CDR3 runs to 16 residues. CDR1 is MNHEY and CDR2 is SMNVEV in the germline V gene (reference sequence). The CDR3 sequence is CASIPWGSLNYNEQFF. As DNA, the CDR3 is TGTGCCAGCATACCTTGGGGCTCCCTTAACTACAATGAGCAGTTCTTC.

V and J are TRBV28 and TRBJ2-1, with 14 bases aligning to TRBD2. The CDR3 is 18 residues long. Trimming removed 8 bases from V and 0 bases from J; junction bases left unmatched: 9. In germline, CDR1 is MDHEN, CDR2 SYDVKM. The CDR3 here is CASDPGLAGASSYNEQFF. CDR3 DNA: TGTGCCAGCGATCCGGGACTAGCGGGGGCGAGCTCCTACAATGAGCAGTTCTTC.